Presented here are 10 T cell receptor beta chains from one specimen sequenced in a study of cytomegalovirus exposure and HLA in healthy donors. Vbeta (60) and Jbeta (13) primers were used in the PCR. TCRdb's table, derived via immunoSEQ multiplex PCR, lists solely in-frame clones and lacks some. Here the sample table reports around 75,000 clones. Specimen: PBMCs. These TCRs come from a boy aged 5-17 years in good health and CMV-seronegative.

CDR3 in amino acids: CASSSPSGTPNTEAFF. CDR3 sequence (DNA): TGTGCCAGCAGTTCCCCTTCCGGGACACCGAACACTGAAGCTTTCTTT. The chain combines TRBV27 with TRBJ1-1, with D possibly TRBD1 on 6 matching bases. The ends were cut back, 4 bases at V and 1 base at J, with 16 bases in the middle. Germline V CDR1 and CDR2: MNHEY, SMNVEV (reference sequence). The length of the CDR3 is 16 residues.

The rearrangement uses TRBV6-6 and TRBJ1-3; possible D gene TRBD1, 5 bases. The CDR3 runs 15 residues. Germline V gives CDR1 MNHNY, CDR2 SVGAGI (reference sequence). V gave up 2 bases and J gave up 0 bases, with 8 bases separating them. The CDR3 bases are TGTGCCAGCAGTTACGGGGGGGTCTCTGGAAACACCATATATTTT. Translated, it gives CASSYGGVSGNTIYF.

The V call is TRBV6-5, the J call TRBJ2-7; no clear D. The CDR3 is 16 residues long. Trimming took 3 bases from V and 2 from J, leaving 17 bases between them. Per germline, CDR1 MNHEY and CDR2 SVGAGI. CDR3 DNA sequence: TGTGCCAGCAGTTATCATTCAGCAGGCCCCGCCTACGAGCAGTACTTC. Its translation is CASSYHSAGPAYEQYF.

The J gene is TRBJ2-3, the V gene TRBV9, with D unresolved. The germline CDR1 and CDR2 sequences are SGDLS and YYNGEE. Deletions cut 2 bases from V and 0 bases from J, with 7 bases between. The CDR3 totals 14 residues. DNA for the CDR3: TGTGCCAGCAGCGTGCACAGCAGCACAGATACGCAGTATTTT. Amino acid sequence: CASSVHSSTDTQYF.

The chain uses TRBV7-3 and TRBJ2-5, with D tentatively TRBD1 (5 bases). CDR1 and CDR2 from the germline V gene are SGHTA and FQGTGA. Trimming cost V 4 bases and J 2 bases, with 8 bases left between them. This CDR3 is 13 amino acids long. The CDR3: CASSYDRQETQYF. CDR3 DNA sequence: TGTGCCAGCAGCTACGACAGACAAGAGACCCAGTACTTC.

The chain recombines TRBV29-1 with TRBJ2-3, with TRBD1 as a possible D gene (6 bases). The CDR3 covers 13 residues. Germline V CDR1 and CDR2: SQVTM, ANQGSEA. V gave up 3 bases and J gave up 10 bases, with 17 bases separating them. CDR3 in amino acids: CSVEAEQGRAQYF. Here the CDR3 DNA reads TGCAGCGTTGAGGCTGAACAGGGCCGTGCGCAGTATTTT.

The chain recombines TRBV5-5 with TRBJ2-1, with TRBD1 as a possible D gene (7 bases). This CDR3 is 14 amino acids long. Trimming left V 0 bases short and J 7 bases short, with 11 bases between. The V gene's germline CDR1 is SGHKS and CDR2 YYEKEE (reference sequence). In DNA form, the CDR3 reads TGTGCCAGCAGCTTGGGCAGGGGGGCGAATGAGCAGTTCTTC. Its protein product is CASSLGRGANEQFF.

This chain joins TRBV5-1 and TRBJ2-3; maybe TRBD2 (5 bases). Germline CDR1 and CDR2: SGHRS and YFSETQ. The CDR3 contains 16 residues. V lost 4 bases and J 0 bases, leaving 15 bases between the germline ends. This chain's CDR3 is CASSPGLRTSTDTQYF. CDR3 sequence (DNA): TGCGCCAGCAGCCCCGGACTGCGCACTAGCACAGATACGCAGTATTTT.

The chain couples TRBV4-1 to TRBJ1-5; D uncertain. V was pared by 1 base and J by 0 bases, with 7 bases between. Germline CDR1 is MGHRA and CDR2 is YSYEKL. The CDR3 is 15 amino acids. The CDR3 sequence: CASSQGTYSNQPQHF. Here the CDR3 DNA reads TGCGCCAGCAGCCAAGGGACTTATAGCAATCAGCCCCAGCATTTT.

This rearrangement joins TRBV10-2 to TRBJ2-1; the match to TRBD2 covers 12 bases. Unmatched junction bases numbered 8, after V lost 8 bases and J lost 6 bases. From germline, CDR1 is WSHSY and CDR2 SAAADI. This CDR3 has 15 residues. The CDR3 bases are TGCGCCAGCCGAGCACTAGCGGGGGGAGGCAATGAGCAGTTCTTC. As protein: CASRALAGGGNEQFF.